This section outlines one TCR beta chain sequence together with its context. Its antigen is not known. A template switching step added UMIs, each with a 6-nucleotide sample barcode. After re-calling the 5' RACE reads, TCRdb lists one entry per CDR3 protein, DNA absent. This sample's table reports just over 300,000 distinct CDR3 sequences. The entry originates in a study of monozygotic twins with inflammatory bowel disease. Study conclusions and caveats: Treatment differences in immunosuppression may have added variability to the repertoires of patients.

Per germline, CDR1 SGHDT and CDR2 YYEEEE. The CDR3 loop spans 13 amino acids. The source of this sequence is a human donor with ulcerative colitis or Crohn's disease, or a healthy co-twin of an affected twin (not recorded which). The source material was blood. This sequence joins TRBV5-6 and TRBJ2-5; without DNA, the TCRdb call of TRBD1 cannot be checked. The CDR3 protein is CASSLVREKTQYF.